This entry features one T cell receptor (beta chain) sequence. Its target is unknown. This entry comes from a study of shared clonotypes between healthy human individuals. Each of the donors was a healthy adult who was HIV-negative and had not had a recent acute infection or vaccination. Germline-derived CDR1 and CDR2 are SEHNR and FQNEAQ (reference sequence). V dropped 3 bases and J dropped 2; count of bases not matched to a gene: 6. This CDR3 is 15 amino acids long. Findings and caveats of the study: Memory subsets generally showed smaller estimated richness than naive subsets did. Blood alone was sampled, and tissue repertoires likely differ.

In the authors' workflow: With immunoSEQ giving junction-only sequences and no quality scores, filtering differed. Using immunoSEQ multiplex PCR, the repertoire was profiled, and TCRdb retains in-frame clones only, with some absent. The V and J calls and the clone size are those of that table, but D and trimming were determined from the DNA. The profile shows 2 million to 2.5 million clones, approximately 90% of them singletons. The chain carries TRBV7-9 and TRBJ2-7, with 8 nucleotides matching TRBD2. The sequencing input was naive CD4+ T cells from PBMCs. Subset denoted: CD45RA+ positively selected. This clonotype was sampled from a man aged 18-30 years in good health. Some clones in this sample may be carry-over from other donors' samples. Here the CDR3 DNA reads TGTGCCAGCAGCTTTCGGCTAGCGGGTCCCTACGAGCAGTACTTC. Amino acid sequence: CASSFRLAGPYEQYF.